Listed below are T cell receptor beta chains from one sample, sequenced in a study of shared clonotypes between healthy human individuals. Method: immunoSEQ multiplex PCR; TCRdb's copy keeps in-frame clones and lacks some. Of around 450,000 clones listed, roughly three quarters are singletons. Input material: PBMCs. Receptor source: a woman in her 40s in good health. Some clones in this sample may be carry-over from other donors' samples. Each CDR3 is given with its conserved first and last residue. D genes are given only for firm matches. The size entry is marked missing in some rows and otherwise reads once, few, many or a size class.

d_call	clone_size	v_call	j_call	cdr3_aa	cdr3_nt
.	.	TRBV7-2	TRBJ2-2	CASSPVGTGELFF	TGTGCCAGCAGCCCCGTCGGTACCGGGGAGCTGTTTTTT
TRBD2	.	TRBV5-4	TRBJ2-5	CASGGGVTAKETQYF	TGTGCCAGCGGGGGGGGAGTGACAGCTAAAGAGACCCAGTACTTC
TRBD1	.	TRBV28	TRBJ1-2	CASSLLRTGKGYTF	TGTGCCAGCAGTTTATTGCGGACAGGGAAGGGCTACACCTTC
TRBD1	.	TRBV2	TRBJ2-5	CASSVGQKETQYF	TGTGCCAGCAGTGTGGGACAGAAAGAGACCCAGTACTTC
.	.	TRBV7-9	TRBJ2-2	CASSLIFRGELFF	TGTGCCAGCAGCTTAATTTTCCGTGGGGAGCTGTTTTTT
.	.	TRBV27	TRBJ2-1	CASSPLEVRGNEQFF	TGTGCCAGCAGTCCGCTCGAGGTTCGCGGGAATGAGCAGTTCTTC
TRBD1	.	TRBV13	TRBJ2-7	CASSFRQGEQYF	TGTGCCAGCAGCTTCAGACAGGGCGAGCAGTACTTC
TRBD2	.	TRBV7-3	TRBJ2-7	CASSQTSGHSYEQYF	TGTGCCAGCAGTCAGACTAGCGGGCACTCCTACGAGCAGTACTTC
.	.	TRBV28	TRBJ1-1	CASSLYPPKTTEAFF	TGTGCCAGCAGTTTATACCCCCCGAAAACCACTGAAGCTTTCTTT
.	.	TRBV10-2	TRBJ1-5	CASSDRVGQPQHF	TGCGCCAGCAGTGACAGGGTTGGACAGCCCCAGCATTTT
TRBD1	.	TRBV7-9	TRBJ1-4	CASSFGSGTAHEKLFF	TGTGCCAGCAGCTTCGGCTCCGGGACAGCCCATGAAAAACTGTTTTTT
.	.	TRBV5-1	TRBJ2-2	CASSLDRNTGELFF	TGCGCCAGCAGCCTTGACAGGAACACCGGGGAGCTGTTTTTT
.	.	TRBV7-8	TRBJ1-4	CASSNQGHAMNEKLFF	TGTGCCAGCAGCAACCAAGGACACGCCATGAATGAAAAACTGTTTTTT
TRBD1	.	TRBV19	TRBJ1-1	CASTRDSQNTEAFF	TGTGCCAGTACCCGGGACAGCCAGAACACTGAAGCTTTCTTT
.	.	TRBV11-3	TRBJ1-4	CASSQTLVTNEKLFF	TGTGCCAGCAGCCAGACGTTGGTGACTAATGAAAAACTGTTTTTT
.	.	TRBV28	TRBJ2-7	CASSSLGGRSRYEQYF	TGTGCCAGCAGTTCGCTGGGGGGGCGCTCAAGATACGAGCAGTACTTC
TRBD2	.	TRBV27	TRBJ2-2	CASRGLTNTGELFF	TGTGCCAGCCGGGGACTAACGAACACCGGGGAGCTGTTTTTT
.	few	TRBV18	TRBJ1-3	CASSPAWGARNAGNTIYF	TGTGCCAGCTCACCGGCGTGGGGGGCGAGGAACGCTGGAAACACCATATATTTT
TRBD1	few	TRBV6-1	TRBJ1-1	CASSKGQTPEAFF	TGTGCCAGCAGTAAGGGACAGACTCCTGAAGCTTTCTTT
.	.	TRBV6-5	TRBJ2-5	CASSYLGSIQETQYF	TGTGCCAGCAGTTACTTGGGGTCTATCCAAGAGACCCAGTACTTC
.	.	TRBV5-4	TRBJ1-1	CASSFDRGNTEAFF	TGTGCCAGCAGCTTCGACAGAGGGAACACTGAAGCTTTCTTT
.	.	TRBV2	TRBJ2-3	CASPRPGGTDTQYF	TGTGCCAGCCCGCGGCCAGGGGGCACAGATACGCAGTATTTT